Included here is one TCR beta chain sequence, with context. This sample stems from a study of OX40 agonist ivuxolimab in advanced cancers. Produced via immunoSEQ multiplex PCR; TCRdb's table is partial and in-frame only. Of 28,000 or so clones listed, 84% are singletons. V dropped 4 bases and J dropped 6; count of bases not matched to a gene: 9. From germline, CDR1 is MNHEY and CDR2 SMNVEV (reference sequence). The CDR3 extends over 15 amino acids. The material was CD4+ or CD8+ T cells sorted from blood, obtained in a trial of the OX40 agonist ivuxolimab. The clonotype originates from an adult with an advanced solid tumor such as melanoma, head and neck, liver or kidney cancer. The chain is built from TRBV27 and TRBJ1-5, with 7 bases lining up with TRBD1. The CDR3 DNA is TGTGCCAGCAGTTGGACAGGTGGGGATGGTCAGCCCCAGCATTTT. Its protein product is CASSWTGGDGQPQHF.